This T cell receptor beta chain was identified in a study of blood T cell repertoires in COVID-19. In the study overall: The United States, Italy and Spain supplied acute and convalescent COVID-19 samples.

V was clipped by 5 bases and J by 1 base, with 4 bases between them. The CDR3 is 13 amino acids. The germline gives CDR1 KGHDR, CDR2 SFDVKD. This table comes from immunoSEQ multiplex PCR, and its TCRdb copy is limited to in-frame clones, with some not included. The table has fewer than 500,000 clones, roughly nine tenths seen once; the top ten hold roughly 2%. The receptor's source is a woman in her late teens or twenties with acute COVID-19. The chain combines TRBV24-1 with TRBJ2-2, with no clear D. Sequenced material: PBMCs or T cells enriched from blood (not recorded which). Here the CDR3 reads CATSAGNTGELFF. CDR3 DNA sequence: TGTGCCACCAGTGCAGGGAACACCGGGGAGCTGTTTTTT.